This T cell receptor beta chain came from a study of control samples from healthy donors and cancer patients. With 5 bases removed from V and 3 bases from J, the gap between germline ends came to 5 bases. The CDR3 contains 12 residues. Germline V gene data show CDR1 as SGHTA and CDR2 as FQGNSA. Measured with immunoSEQ multiplex PCR; TCRdb has only the in-frame clones, and not every one. The data show some 120,000 clones, with roughly 87% seen just once and over 6.5% held by the top ten. The chain has TRBV7-2 and TRBJ1-5; D not certain. The sample consisted of blood. This sequence originates from a man between 35 and 55 years old in good health. The CDR3 nucleotides are TGTGCCAGCAGCCCCCCCAATCAGCCCCAGCATTTT. Translation: CASSPPNQPQHF.